One TCR beta chain is described in this entry. Sequencing was performed with immunoSEQ multiplex PCR; in TCRdb, only in-frame clones are kept and a portion is missing. The table has around 33,000 clones, around nine tenths seen once. Germline CDR1 reads MGHDK; CDR2 reads SYGVNS. The CDR3 is made up of 13 amino acids. Between the trimmed V and J ends, which lost 5 bases and 6 bases, there was a span of 13 bases. The data were obtained in a study of T cell changes during pregnancy in multiple sclerosis. The starting material was CD8+ T cells from peripheral blood mononuclear cells, obtained in the third trimester of pregnancy. The chain carries TRBV25-1 and TRBJ1-1, with D tentatively TRBD1 (6 bases). This clonotype was obtained from a female donor with multiple sclerosis, enrolled in a pregnancy study. DNA for the CDR3: TGTGCCAGCAGTCCACAGGGATGGGCTGAAGCTTTCTTT. Its translation is CASSPQGWAEAFF.